This is a list of T cell receptor beta chains from one sample in a study of cytomegalovirus exposure and HLA in healthy donors. Profiling relied on immunoSEQ multiplex PCR, and the TCRdb table lists in-frame clones only, not all of them. The table has 99,000 or so clones, 75% to 90% seen once. Sequencing was carried out using PBMCs. The receptors come from a man aged 25-40 years in good health and CMV-seropositive. Each CDR3 is given with its conserved first and last residue. The D gene is left open where the match is weak. Only part of the rows carry a size: once, few, many, or a class if the clone is expanded.

>TRBJ2-7|TRBV28|few|.
TGTGCCAGCAGTTTATCCACCTACCGAATGGCCTACGAGCAGTACTTC
CASSLSTYRMAYEQYF
>TRBJ2-7|TRBV19|.|TRBD1
TGTGCCAGTAGGCCGACCGGACAGGGGGCCCCCGAGCAGTACTTC
CASRPTGQGAPEQYF
>TRBJ1-3|TRBV9|.|.
TGTGCCAGCGGCCGCGGGCAGGGGACCTCTGGAAACACCATATATTTT
CASGRGQGTSGNTIYF
>TRBJ1-5|TRBV6-1|.|.
TGTGCCAGCACGGACTATCCTAATCAGCCCCAGCATTTT
CASTDYPNQPQHF
>TRBJ2-7|TRBV7-3|once|.
TGTGCCAGCAGCTTAAACGTAGGGGGCTACGAGCAGTACTTC
CASSLNVGGYEQYF
>TRBJ2-3|TRBV10-3|.|TRBD1
TGTGCCATCAGCCCTCTGACAGGGGGCTTGAGCACAGATACGCAGTATTTT
CAISPLTGGLSTDTQYF
>TRBJ2-7|TRBV28|.|TRBD1
TGTGCCAGCAGCCACCAGGACAGGGGGCCCTACGAGCAGTACTTC
CASSHQDRGPYEQYF
>TRBJ1-4|TRBV27|.|.
TGTGCCAGCAGCACGACTCCTTTTAATGAAAAACTGTTTTTT
CASSTTPFNEKLFF
>TRBJ2-1|TRBV4-3|.|.
TGCGCCAGCAGCCAAGGACTGCCCATGAATGAGCAGTTCTTC
CASSQGLPMNEQFF
>TRBJ2-3|TRBV5-5|few|.
TGTGCCAGCAGCTTGTCGGTAGCCACAGATACGCAGTATTTT
CASSLSVATDTQYF
>TRBJ1-6|TRBV9|.|TRBD1
TGTGCCAGCAGCCCCCCCGGGACAGGGGGCAGACATAATTCACCCCTCCACTTT
CASSPPGTGGRHNSPLHF
>TRBJ1-5|TRBV6-1|.|TRBD1
TGTGCCAGCACCCCGGGGGACAGGCGAAATCAGCCCCAGCATTTT
CASTPGDRRNQPQHF
>TRBJ1-1|TRBV16|once|.
TGTGCCAGCAGCCTGTCGAGGGCTCTGGACACTGAAGCTTTCTTT
CASSLSRALDTEAFF
>TRBJ1-2|TRBV10-3|.|TRBD1
TGTGCCATCAGTCGGGACAGGGGTAAGGATGGCTACACCTTC
CAISRDRGKDGYTF
>TRBJ2-5|TRBV7-3|.|.
TGTGCCAGCAGCCCACAGGGTGGGGAGACCCAGTACTTC
CASSPQGGETQYF
>TRBJ2-2|TRBV6-1|few|.
TGTGCCAGCAGTGTCGGACTTTTCGACACCGGGGAGCTGTTTTTT
CASSVGLFDTGELFF
>TRBJ2-3|TRBV30|.|TRBD2
TGTGCCTGGAGTGCTGGGGTAGCGGGGGGCACAGATACGCAGTATTTT
CAWSAGVAGGTDTQYF
>TRBJ2-3|TRBV9|.|.
TGTGCCAGCAGCGTAGCAGAAATGAATACGCAGTATTTT
CASSVAEMNTQYF
>TRBJ1-6|TRBV25-1|.|.
TGTGCCAGCAAAGACAGTCTGGCTTCACCCCTCCACTTT
CASKDSLASPLHF
>TRBJ1-6|TRBV4-1|once|.
TGCGCCAGCAGCCAAGGGCGGGGTAATTATAATTCACCCCTCCACTTT
CASSQGRGNYNSPLHF
>TRBJ2-1|TRBV5-1|.|.
TGCGCCAGCAGCTTGCCAGGGGTCTTCTCCTACAATGAGCAGTTCTTC
CASSLPGVFSYNEQFF
>TRBJ1-3|TRBV7-9|few|TRBD1
TGTGCCAGCAGTAAACAGGGGGCCTCTGGAAACACCATATATTTT
CASSKQGASGNTIYF
>TRBJ2-5|TRBV10-3|once|TRBD2
TGTGCCATCAGTGACGGGGGGTCCCTCGGGGAGACCCAGTACTTC
CAISDGGSLGETQYF
>TRBJ1-2|TRBV28|.|.
TGTGCCAGCAGGAGTGGGGGGGAGGACTATGGCTACACCTTC
CASRSGGEDYGYTF
>TRBJ1-6|TRBV30|once|TRBD1
TGTGCCTGGGATACAGGGGAAGTGTTACCCCTCCACTTT
CAWDTGEVLPLHF
>TRBJ1-2|TRBV4-1|.|.
TGCGCCAGCAGCCAAGAGACTTCGTCCAATAACTATGGCTACACCTTC
CASSQETSSNNYGYTF
>TRBJ2-7|TRBV30|.|.
TGTGCCTGGAGTGTACTGGCGGCCGAGCAGTACTTC
CAWSVLAAEQYF
>TRBJ2-1|TRBV5-1|.|TRBD1
TGCGCCAGCAGCAGGGGACAGATCTACAATGAGCGGTTCTTC
CASSRGQIYNERFF
>TRBJ1-6|TRBV7-9|.|TRBD1
TGTGCCAGCAGCTCCCTGAGACAGGGGAGGTCACCCCTCCACTTT
CASSSLRQGRSPLHF
>TRBJ2-7|TRBV7-9|.|.
TGTGCCAGCAGCCCCCAGACTGTAACCTACGAGCAGTACTTC
CASSPQTVTYEQYF
>TRBJ2-3|TRBV4-2|.|TRBD2
TGTGCCAGCAGCCTAGGGGCCTGGCCGGGGGGGCCCCAAGATACGCAGTATTTT
CASSLGAWPGGPQDTQYF
>TRBJ1-1|TRBV7-9|.|.
TGTGCCAGCAGCTTAGAAACAGGGATCGGGGCCACTGAAGCTTTCTTT
CASSLETGIGATEAFF
>TRBJ2-7|TRBV6-6|.|TRBD1
TGTGCCAGCAACCGACAGGGGAGGACCTACGAGCAGTACTTC
CASNRQGRTYEQYF
>TRBJ2-7|TRBV25-1|.|.
TGTGCCAGCAGTGGCTCCGGGACTTTGGGCGAGCAGTACTTC
CASSGSGTLGEQYF
>TRBJ1-1|TRBV29-1|.|.
TGCAGCGTTGAACCCCAGGGCGAGGCTTTCTTT
CSVEPQGEAFF
>TRBJ1-3|TRBV25-1|.|.
TGTGCCAGCAGTGAGGTTTCAGGGGCTACCGGAAACACCATATATTTT
CASSEVSGATGNTIYF
>TRBJ1-1|TRBV5-7|.|.
TGTGCCAGCAGTTCTCGAGGACATTCCATGAACACTGAAGCTTTCTTT
CASSSRGHSMNTEAFF
>TRBJ2-3|TRBV4-1|.|TRBD2
TGCGCCAGCAGCCAAGATCCTAGCGGGATAGATACGCAGTATTTT
CASSQDPSGIDTQYF